The present entry profiles one T cell receptor beta chain with its context. Its antigen is not identified. The data originate from a study of PD-1 blockade in classical Hodgkin lymphoma. Study overall: Patients were dosed intravenously with nivolumab at 3 mg/kg every 2 weeks. General study findings and limits: What drove the repertoire differences, possibly disease activity or prior therapy, has not been defined.

Clones were sequenced by immunoSEQ multiplex PCR, and TCRdb holds only the in-frame ones, with some missing. The sample lists about 18,000 clones, roughly 80% occurring once. Each of the patients experienced relapse following autologous stem cell transplantation, and their brentuximab vedotin exposure differed. The origin of this receptor is a human donor with classical Hodgkin lymphoma. This material consisted of peripheral blood mononuclear cells (PBMCs), taken at baseline.

CDR3 loop: CASSFDAVAYGYTF. The CDR3 DNA is TGTGCCAGCAGTTTCGACGCAGTAGCCTATGGCTACACCTTC. The chain couples TRBV27 to TRBJ1-2; D not resolved. Trimming stripped 3 bases from V and 4 bases from J, with 12 bases between. This CDR3 has 14 amino acids. In germline, CDR1 is MNHEY, CDR2 SMNVEV (reference sequence).